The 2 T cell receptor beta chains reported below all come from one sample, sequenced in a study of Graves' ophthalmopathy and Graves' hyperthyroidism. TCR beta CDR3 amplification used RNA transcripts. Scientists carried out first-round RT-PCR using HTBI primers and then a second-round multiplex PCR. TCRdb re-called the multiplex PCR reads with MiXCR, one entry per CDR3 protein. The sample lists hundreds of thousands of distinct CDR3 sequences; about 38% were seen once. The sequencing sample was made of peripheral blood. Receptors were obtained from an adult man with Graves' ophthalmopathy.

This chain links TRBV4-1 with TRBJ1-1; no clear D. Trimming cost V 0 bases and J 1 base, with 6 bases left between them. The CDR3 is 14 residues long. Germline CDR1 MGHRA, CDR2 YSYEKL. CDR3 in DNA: TGCGCCAGCAGCCAAGATGGGCCGAACACTGAAGCTTTCTTT. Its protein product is CASSQDGPNTEAFF.

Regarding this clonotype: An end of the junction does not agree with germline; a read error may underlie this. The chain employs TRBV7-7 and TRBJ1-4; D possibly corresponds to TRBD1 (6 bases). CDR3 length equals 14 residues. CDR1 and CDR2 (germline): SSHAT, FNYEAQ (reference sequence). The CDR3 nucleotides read TGTGCTAGCAGCTTAGGCCAGGGGAATGATAAACTGTTTTTT. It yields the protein CASSLGQGNDKLFF.